These 32 T cell receptor beta chains share one sample of origin, sequenced in a study of blood T cell repertoires in COVID-19. Profiling relied on immunoSEQ multiplex PCR, and the TCRdb table lists in-frame clones only, not all of them. The profile shows fewer than 350,000 clones, around 89% of them singletons. Sequencing was performed on PBMCs or T cells enriched from blood (not recorded which). The receptors originated from a middle-aged woman who had recovered from COVID-19.

The chain combines TRBV29-1 with TRBJ2-7; 10 bases match TRBD2. Looked up from germline, CDR1 is SQVTM and CDR2 is ANQGSEA. CDR3 length: 12 amino acids. V shed 6 bases, J shed 1 base, and the junction held 0 bases outside the gene matches. The CDR3 bases are TGCAGCGTACTAGCGGGGTCCTACGAGCAGTACTTC. Translation: CSVLAGSYEQYF.

The chain joins TRBV5-4 to TRBJ1-3; 8 bases match TRBD1. In germline, CDR1 is SGHNT, CDR2 YYREEE (reference sequence). V was pared by 4 bases and J by 0 bases, with 6 bases of the junction left unmatched. This CDR3 comprises 16 residues. The CDR3 coding sequence is TGTGCCAGCAGCGCCCAGACAGGGGACTCTGGAAACACCATATATTTT. This gives the protein CASSAQTGDSGNTIYF.

CDR3 loop: CASKSEGVIYEQYF. In DNA form, the CDR3 reads TGTGCCAGCAAAAGTGAGGGAGTAATATACGAGCAGTACTTC. This sequence joins TRBV28 and TRBJ2-7, with D perhaps matching TRBD2 (5 bases). Germline V gives CDR1 MDHEN, CDR2 SYDVKM. Trimming shortened V by 7 bases and J by 4 bases, and 17 bases separated the two germline ends. The CDR3 has 14 residues. The full variable domain, rest sourced from reference TRBV28 and TRBJ2-7, is DVKVTQSSRYLVKRTGEKVFLECVQDMDHENMFWYRQDPGLGLRLIYFSYDVKMKEKGDIPEGYSVSREKKERFSLILESASTNQTSMYLCASKSEGVIYEQYFGPGTRLTVT.

This sequence joins TRBV21-1 and TRBJ2-1; TRBD1 reflects the table's D call only, with no check against the DNA. TRBV21-1 is given as a pseudogene. This CDR3 region has 13 residues. The CDR3 region has the DNA TGTGCCAGCGGCCCCGGGACAGGGAATGAGCAGTTCTTC. Translating it yields CASGPGTGNEQFF.

The chain recombines TRBV21-1 with TRBJ1-1; the D call in the table, TRBD1, was not verified against the DNA. TRBV21-1 counts as a pseudogene. The CDR3 runs 13 residues. The CDR3 DNA is TGTGCCAGCAGCAAAGTTGGGGGCCCTGAAGCTTTCTTT. Translated, it gives CASSKVGGPEAFF.

The rearrangement uses TRBV10-3 and TRBJ2-6, with 7 positions matching TRBD1. Trimming removed 7 bases from V and 2 bases from J; junction bases left unmatched: 5. This CDR3 is 15 amino acids long. Looked up from germline, CDR1 is ENHRY and CDR2 is SYGVKD. CDR3 amino acids: CAIIGGLTGANVLTF. CDR3 DNA: TGTGCCATCATAGGGGGCCTCACTGGGGCCAACGTCCTGACTTTC.

The chain links TRBV20-1 to TRBJ2-7, with 7 bases aligning to TRBD2. Germline CDR1 reads DFQATT; CDR2 reads SNEGSKA (reference sequence). The CDR3 contains 14 residues. After removal of 3 bases from V and 7 bases from J, the junction contained 12 bases not matched to a gene. The CDR3, as DNA: TGCAGTGCTAGTGCCCCAAGGCGGGAGTTAGAGCAGTACTTC. This codes for CSASAPRRELEQYF.

V usage is TRBV7-2 and J usage is TRBJ2-7; 9 bases fit TRBD1. CDR1 and CDR2 from the germline V gene are SGHTA and FQGNSA. Losses at the gene ends were 0 bases for V and 7 bases for J; bases not matched to a gene: 10. The CDR3 runs 16 residues. This CDR3 reads CASSLAPTGGAREQYF. As DNA, the CDR3 is TGTGCCAGCAGCTTAGCCCCCACAGGGGGCGCGAGAGAGCAGTACTTC. The complete variable domain, with remaining parts taken from reference TRBV7-2 and TRBJ2-7, reads GAGVSQSPSNKVTEKGKDVELRCDPISGHTALYWYRQSLGQGLEFLIYFQGNSAPDKSGLPSDRFSAERTGGSVSTLTIQRTQQEDSAVYLCASSLAPTGGAREQYFGPGTRLTVT.

This chain connects TRBV4-3 to TRBJ2-1, with D possibly matching TRBD1 (5 bases). Trimming cost V 0 bases and J 3 bases, with 9 bases left between them. CDR3 length: 15 amino acids. Germline CDR1 is LGHNA and CDR2 is YSLEER. The CDR3 spells CASSQDLQDYNEQFF. In DNA, the CDR3 is TGCGCCAGCAGCCAAGATTTACAGGACTACAATGAGCAGTTCTTC.

The chain carries TRBV11-3 and TRBJ2-5; TRBD2 agrees at 7 bases. V lost 3 bases, J lost 3 bases, and 7 bases stayed unmatched. This CDR3 contains 15 residues. CDR1 and CDR2 from the germline V gene are SGHNT and YENEEA. The CDR3 protein is CASSLRLADKETQYF. DNA of the CDR3: TGTGCCAGCAGCTTGAGGCTAGCGGATAAAGAGACCCAGTACTTC.

The chain has TRBV27 and TRBJ2-7; a possible D gene is TRBD2 (5 bases). Germline loops: CDR1 MNHEY, CDR2 SMNVEV (reference sequence). The CDR3 sequence is 16 residues long. Trimming took off 0 bases at V and 0 bases at J, with 12 bases between the two ends. As DNA, the CDR3 is TGTGCCAGCAGTTTATCGATCGGAGGCAGCTCCTACGAGCAGTACTTC. Amino acid sequence: CASSLSIGGSSYEQYF.

The CDR3 is CASSLGQGKTDTQYF. The CDR3, as DNA: TGTGCCAGCAGCCTGGGACAGGGGAAGACAGATACGCAGTATTTT. The rearrangement links TRBV28 to TRBJ2-3; 10 bases match TRBD1. This CDR3 is 15 amino acids long. Trimming cost V 6 bases and J 3 bases; bases outside gene matches: 6. Per the germline V gene, CDR1 is MDHEN and CDR2 is SYDVKM.

The J gene is TRBJ1-2, the V gene TRBV4-2; maybe TRBD1 (5 bases). Germline-derived CDR1 and CDR2 are LGHNA and YNFKEQ. This CDR3 is built from 17 residues. V lost 0 bases and J 6 bases, leaving 20 bases between the germline ends. The CDR3 loop reads CASSQERQPYLADGYTF. The CDR3 nucleotides read TGTGCCAGCAGCCAAGAGAGACAGCCTTATTTAGCCGATGGCTACACCTTC.

The V and J genes are TRBV7-2 and TRBJ2-7, with TRBD1 matching over 7 bases. Germline trimming cut 5 bases from V and 7 bases from J; bases unmatched to any gene: 11. The CDR3 consists of 14 residues. Germline CDR1 and CDR2: SGHTA and FQGNSA. The CDR3 bases are TGTGCCAGCAGCATCCACAGGGGAACTAAAGAGCAGTACTTC. Amino acids: CASSIHRGTKEQYF.

This chain links TRBV7-8 with TRBJ1-4, with 8 bases lining up with TRBD1. Trimming at V came to 5 bases and at J to 3 bases, leaving 23 bases not matched to a gene. The germline gives CDR1 SGHVS, CDR2 FQNEAQ. This CDR3 has 21 residues. This CDR3 is CASSLRGGPGGVLSPNEKLFF. DNA of the CDR3: TGTGCCAGCAGCCTAAGGGGGGGCCCAGGGGGCGTTCTTAGTCCTAATGAAAAACTGTTTTTT.

The chain uses TRBV7-2 and TRBJ2-7, with 14 nucleotides matching TRBD2. This CDR3 contains 14 residues. Germline V CDR1 and CDR2: SGHTA, FQGNSA. The ends lost 5 bases at V and 6 bases at J; junction bases unmatched: 3. The DNA of the CDR3 is TGTGCCAGCAGCCCGGGACTAGCGGGAGTCGAGCAGTACTTC. Translation: CASSPGLAGVEQYF.

This clone was recorded only once. The CDR3: CASSPSSGRWDNEQFF. DNA of the CDR3: TGTGCCAGCAGTCCCTCTAGCGGGAGATGGGACAATGAGCAGTTCTTC. V and J are TRBV7-6 and TRBJ2-1; 10 bases are a match to TRBD2. The CDR3 covers 16 residues. J lost 5 bases, V lost 6 bases, and 10 bases had no gene match. The germline V gene encodes CDR1 SGHVS and CDR2 FNYEAQ.

A single count supports this clone. The chain is built from TRBV7-2 and TRBJ2-3; perhaps TRBD2 as D (7 bases). CDR3 length equals 14 residues. Per the germline V gene, CDR1 is SGHTA and CDR2 is FQGNSA. V lost 8 bases and J 2 bases, leaving 14 bases between the germline ends. CDR3 in amino acids: CASGRGLSTDTQYF. The CDR3 DNA sequence: TGTGCCAGCGGGCGGGGGCTTTCCACAGATACGCAGTATTTT. The whole variable domain, remainder taken from reference TRBV7-2 and TRBJ2-3, is GAGVSQSPSNKVTEKGKDVELRCDPISGHTALYWYRQSLGQGLEFLIYFQGNSAPDKSGLPSDRFSAERTGGSVSTLTIQRTQQEDSAVYLCASGRGLSTDTQYFGPGTRLTVL.

The chain carries TRBV13 and TRBJ2-7; 9 nucleotides align to TRBD2. Germline V gene sequence: CDR1 PRHDT, CDR2 FYEKMQ (reference sequence). CDR3 length equals 14 residues. The J segment lost 2 bases and the V segment lost 5 bases, leaving 4 bases of the junction unmatched. In DNA, the CDR3 is TGTGCCAGCAGCCTGCGGGGGGGTACCTACGAGCAGTACTTC. Translating gives CASSLRGGTYEQYF. The variable domain in full, completed from reference TRBV13 and TRBJ2-7, reads AAGVIQSPRHLIKEKRETATLKCYPIPRHDTVYWYQQGPGQDPQFLISFYEKMQSDKGSIPDRFSAQQFSDYHSELNMSSLELGDSALYFCASSLRGGTYEQYFGPGTRLTVT.

V is TRBV15 and J is TRBJ1-1; D gene ambiguous. CDR1 is LNHNV and CDR2 is YYDKDF in the germline V gene (reference sequence). This CDR3 region has 12 residues. The ends were cut back, 5 bases at V and 0 bases at J, with 4 bases in the middle. Here the CDR3 reads CATSRVNTEAFF. The DNA for the CDR3 is TGTGCCACCAGCCGCGTGAACACTGAAGCTTTCTTT.

This sequence joins TRBV9 and TRBJ2-3; D possibly corresponds to TRBD2 (5 bases). This CDR3 spans 16 amino acids. Germline V gene sequence: CDR1 SGDLS, CDR2 YYNGEE. The V gene lost 0 bases and the J gene lost 1 base, with 12 bases spanning the gap. CDR3 nucleotide sequence: TGTGCCAGCAGCGTAGGGATAGCGCTCGGCACAGATACGCAGTATTTT. This gives the protein CASSVGIALGTDTQYF.

This chain's CDR3 is CASRGRRNEKLFF. The CDR3 DNA reads TGTGCCAGCAGGGGGAGGAGAAATGAAAAACTGTTTTTT. This chain uses TRBV14 with TRBJ1-4, with D unresolved. CDR1 and CDR2 from the germline V gene are SGHDN and FVKESK. Between the trimmed V and J ends, which lost 6 bases and 5 bases, there was a span of 10 bases. This CDR3 has 13 amino acids.

This clone appeared a single time. The chain uses TRBV5-1 and TRBJ2-2; D might be TRBD2 (6 bases). Trimming removed 0 bases at V and 10 bases at J, with 13 bases between. The CDR3 loop spans 14 amino acids. Per the germline V gene, CDR1 is SGHRS and CDR2 is YFSETQ. CDR3 region: CASSLGDSHAELFF. In DNA, the CDR3 is TGCGCCAGCAGCTTGGGGGACTCCCACGCGGAGCTGTTTTTT.

The CDR3 DNA reads as TGTGCCAGCAGCTTGGGGTCCGGGACAGGGCAATACAATGAGCAGTTCTTC. This codes for CASSLGSGTGQYNEQFF. The genes are TRBV5-5 and TRBJ2-1; 9 positions agree with TRBD1. The length of the CDR3 is 17 residues. V shed 0 bases, J shed 4 bases, and the junction held 8 bases outside the gene matches. Germline CDR1 reads SGHKS; CDR2 reads YYEKEE (reference sequence).

V gene TRBV24-1 combines with J gene TRBJ2-7; the D gene is possibly TRBD1 (6 bases). Germline lookup yields CDR1 KGHDR and CDR2 SFDVKD. The CDR3 has 14 residues. Trimming stripped 9 bases from V and 3 bases from J, with 17 bases between. The CDR3 DNA reads as TGTGCCACCGACCTACAGGGCCGACTCTACGAGCAGTACTTC. Encoded protein: CATDLQGRLYEQYF.

V gene TRBV29-1 combines with J gene TRBJ2-4, with TRBD2 identical over 8 bases. The CDR3 runs to 15 residues. Losses at the gene ends were 1 base for V and 8 bases for J; bases not matched to a gene: 10. Germline V gene sequence: CDR1 SQVTM, CDR2 ANQGSEA. CDR3 nucleotide sequence: TGCAGCGTTGAAGCCCCAGGACTAGCTAGGGACATTCAGTACTTC. Protein: CSVEAPGLARDIQYF. Using reference TRBV29-1 and TRBJ2-4 for the parts outside the CDR3, the full variable domain is SAVISQKPSRDICQRGTSLTIQCQVDSQVTMMFWYRQQPGQSLTLIATANQGSEATYESGFVIDKFPISRPNLTFSTLTVSNMSPEDSSIYLCSVEAPGLARDIQYFGAGTRLSVL.

J is TRBJ1-2 and V is TRBV28; 10 bases align to TRBD1. The length of the CDR3 is 15 residues. Germline V lookup: CDR1 MDHEN, CDR2 SYDVKM. The V and J ends lost 7 bases and 8 bases, in that order; junction bases with no gene match: 13. In DNA form, the CDR3 reads TGTGCCAGCACCGCAACAGGGACAGGGGTTCGGGGCTACACCTTC. Amino acid sequence: CASTATGTGVRGYTF.

V is TRBV9 and J is TRBJ2-5; D gene unclear. Germline V CDR1 and CDR2: SGDLS, YYNGEE. Between the trimmed V and J ends, which lost 4 bases and 5 bases, there was a span of 15 bases. The CDR3 totals 14 residues. The CDR3 coding sequence is TGTGCCAGCAGCCAGCAAGACATCGGTGAGACCCAGTACTTC. It codes for CASSQQDIGETQYF.

The J gene is TRBJ1-5, the V gene TRBV29-1; 8 bases are a match to TRBD1. Per germline, CDR1 SQVTM and CDR2 ANQGSEA. The trim removed 7 bases at V and 0 bases at J, leaving 5 bases unmatched. The CDR3 contains 14 residues. The CDR3, as DNA: TGCAGCGCAAGGACAGGGAATAGCAATCAGCCCCAGCATTTT. It yields the protein CSARTGNSNQPQHF.

This chain joins TRBV30 and TRBJ2-2; 7 bases agree with TRBD2. CDR1 GTSNPN and CDR2 SVGIG come from the germline V gene (reference sequence). The trim removed 2 bases at V and 13 bases at J, leaving 10 bases unmatched. The CDR3 has 13 amino acids. The CDR3 DNA is TGTGCCTGGAGTCCAACCGGCGGGGGAGGGCTGTTTTTT. Amino acid sequence: CAWSPTGGGGLFF.

The rearrangement links TRBV24-1 to TRBJ2-1, with D possibly matching TRBD2 (6 bases). CDR1 and CDR2 (germline): KGHDR, SFDVKD. This CDR3 comprises 15 residues. V lost 1 base to trimming and J lost 7 bases, with 13 bases between them. The CDR3: CATSDLFGGKNEQFF. The CDR3 DNA sequence: TGTGCCACCAGTGATTTATTTGGGGGGAAGAATGAGCAGTTCTTC.

The DNA of the CDR3 is TGTGCCAGCAGTTTTACAGGGGGCACCTCAGAGACCCAGTACTTC. Its protein product is CASSFTGGTSETQYF. The chain is built from TRBV7-8 and TRBJ2-5; 9 bases are shared with TRBD1. Per germline, CDR1 SGHVS and CDR2 FQNEAQ. The CDR3 runs 15 residues. V lost 6 bases and J lost 4; bases outside the gene matches: 9.